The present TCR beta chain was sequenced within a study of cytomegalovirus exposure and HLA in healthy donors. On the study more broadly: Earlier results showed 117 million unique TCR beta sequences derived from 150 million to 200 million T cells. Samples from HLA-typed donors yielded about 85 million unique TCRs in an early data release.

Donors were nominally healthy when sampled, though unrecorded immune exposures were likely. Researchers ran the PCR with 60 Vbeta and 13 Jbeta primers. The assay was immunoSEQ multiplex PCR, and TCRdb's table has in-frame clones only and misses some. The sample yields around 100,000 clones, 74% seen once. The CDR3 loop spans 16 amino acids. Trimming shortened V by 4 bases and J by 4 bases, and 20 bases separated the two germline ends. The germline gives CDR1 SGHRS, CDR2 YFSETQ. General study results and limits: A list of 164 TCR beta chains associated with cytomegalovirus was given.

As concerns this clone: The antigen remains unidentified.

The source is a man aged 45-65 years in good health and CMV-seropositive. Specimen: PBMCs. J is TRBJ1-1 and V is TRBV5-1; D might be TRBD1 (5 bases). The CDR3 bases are TGCGCCAGCAGCACTGACCCACAAGGGGCAGGCACTGAAGCTTTCTTT. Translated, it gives CASSTDPQGAGTEAFF.